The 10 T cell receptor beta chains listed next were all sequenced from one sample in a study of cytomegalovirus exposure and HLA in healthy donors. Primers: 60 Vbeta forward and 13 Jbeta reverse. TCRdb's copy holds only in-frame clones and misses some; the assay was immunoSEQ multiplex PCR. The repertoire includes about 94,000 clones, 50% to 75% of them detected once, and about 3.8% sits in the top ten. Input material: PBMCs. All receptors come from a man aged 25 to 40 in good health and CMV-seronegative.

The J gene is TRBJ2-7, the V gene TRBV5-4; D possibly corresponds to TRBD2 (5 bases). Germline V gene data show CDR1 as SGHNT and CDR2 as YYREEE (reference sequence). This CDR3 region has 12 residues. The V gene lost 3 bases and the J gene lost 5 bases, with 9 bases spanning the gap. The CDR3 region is CASSSGWDEQYF. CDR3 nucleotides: TGTGCCAGCAGCTCGGGGTGGGACGAGCAGTACTTC.

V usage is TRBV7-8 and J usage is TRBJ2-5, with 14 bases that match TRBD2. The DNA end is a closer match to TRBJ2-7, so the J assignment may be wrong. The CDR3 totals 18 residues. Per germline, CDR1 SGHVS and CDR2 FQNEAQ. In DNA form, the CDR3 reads TGTGCCAGCAGCTTATTGGTAGGGACTAGCGGGAGAGGCAACGAGCAGTACTTC. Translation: CASSLLVGTSGRGNEQYF.

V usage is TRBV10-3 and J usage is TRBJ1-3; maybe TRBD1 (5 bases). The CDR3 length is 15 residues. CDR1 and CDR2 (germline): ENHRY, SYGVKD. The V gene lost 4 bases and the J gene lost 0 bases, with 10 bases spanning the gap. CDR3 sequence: CAISGTGFSGNTIYF. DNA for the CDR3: TGTGCCATCAGTGGTACAGGATTCTCTGGAAACACCATATATTTT.

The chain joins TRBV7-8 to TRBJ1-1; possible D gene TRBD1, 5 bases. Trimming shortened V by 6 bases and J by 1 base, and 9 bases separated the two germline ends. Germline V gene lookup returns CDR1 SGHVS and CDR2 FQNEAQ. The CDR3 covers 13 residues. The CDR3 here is CASRRTGNTEAFF. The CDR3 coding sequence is TGTGCCAGCAGGCGTACAGGGAACACTGAAGCTTTCTTT.

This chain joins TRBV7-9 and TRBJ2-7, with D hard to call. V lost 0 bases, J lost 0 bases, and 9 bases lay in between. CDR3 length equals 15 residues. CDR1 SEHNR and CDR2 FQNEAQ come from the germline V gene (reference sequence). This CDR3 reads CASSLAVPHSYEQYF. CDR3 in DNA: TGTGCCAGCAGCTTAGCCGTCCCACACTCCTACGAGCAGTACTTC.

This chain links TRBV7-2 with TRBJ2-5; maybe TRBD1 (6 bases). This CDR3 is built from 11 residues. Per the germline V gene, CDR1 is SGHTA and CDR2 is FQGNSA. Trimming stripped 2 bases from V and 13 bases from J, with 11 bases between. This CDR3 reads CASSLRDITYF. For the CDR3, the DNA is TGTGCCAGCAGCTTAAGGGACATCACGTACTTC.

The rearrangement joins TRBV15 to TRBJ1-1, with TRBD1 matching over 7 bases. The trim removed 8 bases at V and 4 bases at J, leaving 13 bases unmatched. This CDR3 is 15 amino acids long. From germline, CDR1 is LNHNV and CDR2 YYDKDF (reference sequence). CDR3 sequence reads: CATARDSRPGTEAFF. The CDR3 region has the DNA TGTGCCACCGCCCGGGACAGCCGTCCAGGCACTGAAGCTTTCTTT.

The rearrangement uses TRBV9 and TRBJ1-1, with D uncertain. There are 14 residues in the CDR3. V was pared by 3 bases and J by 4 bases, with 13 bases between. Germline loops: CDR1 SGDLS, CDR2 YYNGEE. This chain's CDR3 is CASSALGRVTEAFF. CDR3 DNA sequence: TGTGCCAGCAGCGCACTGGGGAGGGTCACTGAAGCTTTCTTT.

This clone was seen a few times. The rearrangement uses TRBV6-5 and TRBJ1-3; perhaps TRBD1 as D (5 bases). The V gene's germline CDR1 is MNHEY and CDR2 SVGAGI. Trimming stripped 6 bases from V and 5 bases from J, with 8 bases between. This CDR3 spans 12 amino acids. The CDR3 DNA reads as TGTGCCAGCAGCATGGGGCGAAACACCATATATTTT. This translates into CASSMGRNTIYF.

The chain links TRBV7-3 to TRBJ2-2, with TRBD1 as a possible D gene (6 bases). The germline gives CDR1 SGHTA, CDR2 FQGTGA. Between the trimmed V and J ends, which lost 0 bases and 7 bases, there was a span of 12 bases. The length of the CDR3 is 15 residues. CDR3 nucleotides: TGTGCCAGCAGCTTAACTGGGACAAATATCGGGGAGCTGTTTTTT. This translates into CASSLTGTNIGELFF.